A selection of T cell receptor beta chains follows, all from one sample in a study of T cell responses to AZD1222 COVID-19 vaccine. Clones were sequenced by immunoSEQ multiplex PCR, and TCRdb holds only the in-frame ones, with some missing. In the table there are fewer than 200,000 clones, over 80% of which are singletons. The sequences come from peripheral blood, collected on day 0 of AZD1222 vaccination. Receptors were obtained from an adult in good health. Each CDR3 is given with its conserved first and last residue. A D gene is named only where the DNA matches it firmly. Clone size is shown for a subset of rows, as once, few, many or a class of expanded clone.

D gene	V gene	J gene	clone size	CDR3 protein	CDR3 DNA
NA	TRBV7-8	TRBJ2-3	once	CASSFRLGGPSGTDTQYF	TGTGCCAGCAGCTTCAGGTTGGGTGGCCCCTCTGGCACAGATACGCAGTATTTT
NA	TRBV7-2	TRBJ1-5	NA	CASSLVAGAQPQHF	TGTGCCAGCAGCTTAGTTGCAGGGGCTCAGCCCCAGCATTTT
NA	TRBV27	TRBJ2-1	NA	CASSLVKPLSNEQFF	TGTGCCAGCAGTTTGGTCAAACCCCTCTCCAATGAGCAGTTCTTC
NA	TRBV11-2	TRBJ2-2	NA	CASRTANTGELFF	TGTGCCAGCAGGACTGCGAACACCGGGGAGCTGTTTTTT
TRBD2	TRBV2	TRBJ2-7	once	CASLRTSASYEQYF	TGTGCCAGCCTTCGGACTAGCGCATCCTACGAGCAGTACTTC
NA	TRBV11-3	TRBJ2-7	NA	CASSLGSDRVYEQYF	TGTGCCAGCAGCTTAGGGTCAGACAGAGTCTACGAGCAGTACTTC
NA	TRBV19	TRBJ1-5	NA	CASEDTVGGRQPQHF	TGTGCCAGCGAGGACACGGTTGGAGGCCGACAGCCCCAGCATTTT
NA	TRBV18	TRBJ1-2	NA	CASSPPARPEVYTF	TGTGCCAGCTCACCACCAGCTCGGCCAGAAGTTTACACCTTC
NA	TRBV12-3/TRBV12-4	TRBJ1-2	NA	CASSLSDNYGYTF	TGTGCCAGCAGTTTATCCGATAACTATGGCTACACCTTC
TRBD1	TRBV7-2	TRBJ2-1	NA	CASSLPLHRGKYNEQFF	TGTGCCAGCAGCCTCCCACTACACAGGGGAAAATACAATGAGCAGTTCTTC
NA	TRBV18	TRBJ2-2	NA	CASSPGQVGTGELFF	TGTGCCAGCTCACCGGGACAAGTAGGAACCGGGGAGCTGTTTTTT
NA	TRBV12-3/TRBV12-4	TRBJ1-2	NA	CASRADGQGYTF	TGTGCCAGCAGGGCTGATGGGCAAGGCTACACCTTC
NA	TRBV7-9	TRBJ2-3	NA	CASSLAGAGRTDTQYF	TGTGCCAGCAGCTTAGCAGGCGCAGGGAGGACAGATACGCAGTATTTT
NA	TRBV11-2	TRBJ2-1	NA	CASSLDRRSYNEQFF	TGTGCCAGCAGCTTAGATCGACGGAGCTACAATGAGCAGTTCTTC
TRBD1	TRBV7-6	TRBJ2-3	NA	CASSWGQGTDTQYF	TGTGCCAGCAGCTGGGGACAGGGGACAGATACGCAGTATTTT
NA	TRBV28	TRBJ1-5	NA	CASSPGGVSNQPQHF	TGTGCCAGCAGCCCCGGGGGGGTAAGCAATCAGCCCCAGCATTTT
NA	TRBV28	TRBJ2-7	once	CASRKGVTYEQYF	TGTGCCAGCCGCAAGGGGGTCACCTACGAGCAGTACTTC
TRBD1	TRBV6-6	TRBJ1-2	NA	CASSSGTEPNYGYTF	TGTGCCAGCAGTTCCGGGACAGAACCTAACTATGGCTACACCTTC
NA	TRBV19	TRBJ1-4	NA	CASSITVRRALIGEKLFF	TGTGCCAGTAGTATAACGGTCCGCAGGGCCCTAATCGGTGAAAAACTGTTTTTT
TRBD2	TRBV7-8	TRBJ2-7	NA	CASSTGTSGRRDEQYF	TGTGCCAGCAGCACCGGGACTAGCGGGAGAAGGGACGAGCAGTACTTC
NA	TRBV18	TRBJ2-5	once	CASSQGHQETQYF	TGTGCCAGCTCACAGGGGCACCAAGAGACCCAGTACTTC
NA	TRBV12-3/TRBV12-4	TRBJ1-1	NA	CASSSQGGTEAFF	TGTGCCAGCAGTTCTCAGGGTGGGACTGAAGCTTTCTTT
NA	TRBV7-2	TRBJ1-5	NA	CASSLKGQGNQPQHF	TGTGCCAGCAGCTTGAAGGGTCAGGGCAATCAGCCCCAGCATTTT
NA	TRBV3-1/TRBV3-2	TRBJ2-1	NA	CASSQSRGNSYNEQFF	TGTGCCAGCAGCCAATCACGAGGGAACTCCTACAATGAGCAGTTCTTC
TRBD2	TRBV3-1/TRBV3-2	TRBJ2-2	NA	CASRGGGGSNTGELFF	TGTGCCAGCAGAGGAGGCGGGGGTTCGAACACCGGGGAGCTGTTTTTT
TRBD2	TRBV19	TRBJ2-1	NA	CASSTLLAGKNNEQFF	TGTGCCAGTAGTACCCTCCTAGCGGGCAAAAACAATGAGCAGTTCTTC
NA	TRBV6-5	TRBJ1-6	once	CASSYSGSPLHF	TGTGCCAGCAGTTACTCGGGGTCACCCCTCCACTTT
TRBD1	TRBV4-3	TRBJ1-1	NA	CASSLGGQGAAEAFF	TGCGCCAGCAGCCTGGGAGGGCAGGGGGCCGCTGAAGCTTTCTTT
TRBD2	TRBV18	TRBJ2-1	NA	CASSATSGGAYNEQFF	TGTGCCAGCTCAGCGACTAGCGGGGGAGCCTACAATGAGCAGTTCTTC
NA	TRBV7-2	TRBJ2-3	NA	CASSLALRASTGTDTQYF	TGTGCCAGCAGCTTAGCGCTTAGGGCTAGCACCGGCACAGATACGCAGTATTTT
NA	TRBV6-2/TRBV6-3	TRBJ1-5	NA	CASSRGTSNQPQHF	TGTGCCAGCAGCCGCGGGACGAGCAATCAGCCCCAGCATTTT
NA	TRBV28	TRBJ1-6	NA	CASSLGMGSPLHF	TGTGCCAGCAGTTTAGGGATGGGTTCACCCCTCCACTTT
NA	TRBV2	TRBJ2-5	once	CASSETGQETQYF	TGTGCCAGCAGTGAAACAGGCCAAGAGACCCAGTACTTC
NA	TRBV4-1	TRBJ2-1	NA	CASSQAADEQFF	TGCGCCAGCAGCCAAGCGGCTGACGAGCAGTTCTTC
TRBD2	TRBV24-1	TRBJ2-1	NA	CATSSRGSRYEQFF	TGTGCCACCAGTTCTCGCGGGAGTCGGTATGAGCAGTTCTTC
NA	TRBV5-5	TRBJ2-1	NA	CASSLRLAPNEQFF	TGTGCCAGCAGCTTGAGGCTAGCGCCCAATGAGCAGTTCTTC
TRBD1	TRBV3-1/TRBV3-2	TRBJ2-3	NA	CASSPGQGPDTQYF	TGTGCCAGCAGCCCCGGACAGGGGCCAGATACGCAGTATTTT
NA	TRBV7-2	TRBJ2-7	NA	CASSLGGTQSYEQYF	TGTGCCAGCAGCTTAGGCGGGACCCAATCCTACGAGCAGTACTTC
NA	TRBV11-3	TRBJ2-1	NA	CASSSSDWNEQFF	TGTGCCAGCAGCTCCTCTGACTGGAATGAGCAGTTCTTC
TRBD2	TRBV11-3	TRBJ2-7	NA	CASSPGTSGPYEQYF	TGTGCCAGCAGCCCCGGGACTAGCGGACCCTACGAGCAGTACTTC
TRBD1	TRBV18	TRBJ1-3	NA	CASSPPSRGRGNTIYF	TGTGCCAGCTCACCACCGTCCAGGGGGCGCGGAAACACCATATATTTT
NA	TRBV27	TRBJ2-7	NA	CASSRTGSSYEQYF	TGTGCCAGCAGTAGAACCGGGTCTTCCTACGAGCAGTACTTC
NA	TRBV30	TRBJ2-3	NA	CAWKDKWSDTQYF	TGTGCCTGGAAGGATAAATGGTCGGATACGCAGTATTTT
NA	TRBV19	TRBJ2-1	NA	CASSTGTNYNEQFF	TGTGCCAGTAGTACAGGTACCAACTACAATGAGCAGTTCTTC